Detailed here is one T cell receptor beta chain. These data originate in a study of blood T cell repertoires in COVID-19. Germline loops: CDR1 LNHDA, CDR2 SQIVND (reference sequence). V was pared by 6 bases and J by 0 bases, with 9 bases of the junction left unmatched. This CDR3 comprises 18 residues. Clones were read by immunoSEQ multiplex PCR, and TCRdb kept only the in-frame ones, dropping some. The repertoire consists of some 22,000 clones, with roughly 85% occurring once and the leading ten covering roughly 20%. The sequencing sample was made of peripheral blood. The sequence derives from a man in his 70s in a cohort sampled during active COVID-19. The chain links TRBV19 to TRBJ2-6, with 9 bases that match TRBD1. CDR3 in amino acids: CASSISGTGLSGANVLTF. The CDR3, as DNA: TGTGCCAGTAGCATCTCCGGGACAGGGCTCTCTGGGGCCAACGTCCTGACTTTC.